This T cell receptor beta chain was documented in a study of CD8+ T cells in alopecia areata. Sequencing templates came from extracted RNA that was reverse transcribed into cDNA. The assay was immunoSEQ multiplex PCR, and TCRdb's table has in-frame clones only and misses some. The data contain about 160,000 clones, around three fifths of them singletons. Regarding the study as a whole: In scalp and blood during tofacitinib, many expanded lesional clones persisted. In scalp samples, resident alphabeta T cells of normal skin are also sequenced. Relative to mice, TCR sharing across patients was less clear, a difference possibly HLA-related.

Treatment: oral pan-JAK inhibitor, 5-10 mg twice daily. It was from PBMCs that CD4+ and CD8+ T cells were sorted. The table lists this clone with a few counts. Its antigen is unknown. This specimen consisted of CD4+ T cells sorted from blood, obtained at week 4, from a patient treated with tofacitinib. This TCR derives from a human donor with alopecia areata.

The CDR3 region is CSVEWGDGELFF. As DNA, the CDR3 is TGCAGCGTTGAGTGGGGGGACGGGGAGCTGTTTTTT. The gene calls are TRBV29-1 and TRBJ2-2; a possible D gene is TRBD2 (6 bases). This CDR3 is built from 12 residues. Germline V gene data show CDR1 as SQVTM and CDR2 as ANQGSEA. Between the trimmed V and J ends, which lost 3 bases and 7 bases, there was a span of 9 bases.